These T cell receptor beta chains were read from a single sample in a study of blood T cell repertoires in COVID-19. The method was immunoSEQ multiplex PCR; TCRdb's version includes in-frame clones alone and lacks a portion of them. The repertoire holds about 250,000 clones, with about 83% as singletons. Material: peripheral blood. The receptors come from an elderly man with acute or convalescent COVID-19. Each CDR3 is given with its conserved first and last residue. A D gene is named only where the DNA matches it firmly. The size of a clone is reported for some rows only, either as once, few or many, or as a class for expanded clones.

d_call | clone_size | j_call | v_call | cdr3_aa | cdr3_nt
. | . | TRBJ2-5 | TRBV3-1/TRBV3-2 | CASSQWSAGVETQYF | TGTGCCAGCAGCCAATGGTCAGCAGGGGTGGAGACCCAGTACTTC
. | . | TRBJ2-7 | TRBV28 | CASSLADEQYF | TGTGCCAGCAGTTTAGCGGACGAGCAGTACTTC
TRBD2 | few | TRBJ2-2 | TRBV5-1 | CASSPSGNPNTGELFF | TGCGCCAGCAGCCCGAGCGGGAACCCGAACACCGGGGAGCTGTTTTTT
TRBD2 | . | TRBJ2-3 | TRBV7-9 | CASTLWGTAGGFSTDTQYF | TGTGCCAGCACGCTTTGGGGTACAGCGGGGGGATTTTCCACAGATACGCAGTATTTT
. | few | TRBJ1-2 | TRBV5-1 | CASSSTGDYGYTF | TGCGCCAGCAGCTCTACAGGTGACTATGGCTACACCTTC
. | . | TRBJ2-7 | TRBV19 | CASSIKGTLTTYEQYF | TGTGCCAGTAGTATAAAAGGGACACTAACTACCTACGAGCAGTACTTC
. | . | TRBJ1-6 | TRBV28 | CASSFGQGLSNSPLHF | TGTGCCAGCAGTTTTGGGCAGGGGCTGAGCAATTCACCCCTCCACTTT
. | . | TRBJ2-7 | TRBV3-1/TRBV3-2 | CASSLLARGYEQYF | TGTGCCAGCAGCCTTCTAGCGCGGGGTTACGAGCAGTACTTC
TRBD2 | once | TRBJ2-1 | TRBV27 | CASSFLGLADEQFF | TGTGCCAGCAGTTTCCTGGGACTAGCAGATGAGCAGTTCTTC
. | once | TRBJ2-1 | TRBV29-1 | CSVVLAIEQFF | TGCAGCGTTGTACTAGCAATAGAGCAGTTCTTC